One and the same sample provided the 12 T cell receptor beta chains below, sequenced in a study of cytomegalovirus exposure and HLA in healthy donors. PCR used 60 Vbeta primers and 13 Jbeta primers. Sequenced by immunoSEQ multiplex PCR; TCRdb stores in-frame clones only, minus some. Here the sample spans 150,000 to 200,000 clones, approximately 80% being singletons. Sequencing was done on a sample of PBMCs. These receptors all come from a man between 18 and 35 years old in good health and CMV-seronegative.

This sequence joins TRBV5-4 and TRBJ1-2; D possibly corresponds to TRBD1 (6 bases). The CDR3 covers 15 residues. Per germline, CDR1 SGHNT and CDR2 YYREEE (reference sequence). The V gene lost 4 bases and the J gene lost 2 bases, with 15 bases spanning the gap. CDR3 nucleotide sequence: TGTGCCAGCAGCCCACGACAGGCGATAAACTATGGCTACACCTTC. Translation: CASSPRQAINYGYTF.

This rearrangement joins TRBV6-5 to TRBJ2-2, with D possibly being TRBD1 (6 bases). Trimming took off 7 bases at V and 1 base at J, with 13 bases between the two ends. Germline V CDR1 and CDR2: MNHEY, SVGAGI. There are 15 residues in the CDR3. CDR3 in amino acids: CASTNPGQNTGELFF. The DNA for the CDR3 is TGTGCCAGCACCAATCCGGGACAGAACACCGGGGAGCTGTTTTTT.

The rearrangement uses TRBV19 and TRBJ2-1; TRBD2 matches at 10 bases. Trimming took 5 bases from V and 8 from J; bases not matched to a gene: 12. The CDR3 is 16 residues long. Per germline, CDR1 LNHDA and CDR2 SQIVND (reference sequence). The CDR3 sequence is CASSFLAGVGGDEQFF. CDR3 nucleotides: TGTGCCAGTAGTTTCCTAGCGGGAGTGGGGGGGGATGAGCAGTTCTTC. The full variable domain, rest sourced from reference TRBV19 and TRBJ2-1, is DGGITQSPKYLFRKEGQNVTLSCEQNLNHDAMYWYRQDPGQGLRLIYYSQIVNDFQKGDIAEGYSVSREKKESFPLTVTSAQKNPTAFYLCASSFLAGVGGDEQFFGPGTRLTVL.

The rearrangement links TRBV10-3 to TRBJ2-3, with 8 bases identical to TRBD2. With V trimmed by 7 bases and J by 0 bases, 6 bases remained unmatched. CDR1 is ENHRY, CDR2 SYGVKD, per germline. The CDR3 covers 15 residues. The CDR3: CAITREGGSTDTQYF. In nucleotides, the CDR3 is TGTGCCATCACCCGGGAGGGCGGGAGCACAGATACGCAGTATTTT.

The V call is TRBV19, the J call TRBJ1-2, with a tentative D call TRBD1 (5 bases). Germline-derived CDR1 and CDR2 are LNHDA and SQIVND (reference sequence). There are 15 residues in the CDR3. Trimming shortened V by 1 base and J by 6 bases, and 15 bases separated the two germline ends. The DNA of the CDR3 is TGTGCCAGTAGTATAGCAGGGAGGGGTCGGAATGGCTACACCTTC. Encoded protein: CASSIAGRGRNGYTF.

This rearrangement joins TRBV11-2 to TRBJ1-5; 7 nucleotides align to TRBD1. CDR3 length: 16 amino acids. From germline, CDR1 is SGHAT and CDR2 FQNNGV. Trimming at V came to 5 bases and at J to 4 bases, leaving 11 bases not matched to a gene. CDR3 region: CASSLGQMTGNQPQHF. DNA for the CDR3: TGTGCCAGCAGCCTGGGACAGATGACAGGGAATCAGCCCCAGCATTTT.

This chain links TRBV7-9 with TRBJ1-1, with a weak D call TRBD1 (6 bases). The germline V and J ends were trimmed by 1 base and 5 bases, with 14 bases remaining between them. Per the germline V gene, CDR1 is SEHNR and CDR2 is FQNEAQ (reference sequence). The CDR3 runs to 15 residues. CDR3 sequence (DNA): TGTGCCAGCAGCTTAGAGGGGGGGGGCTTAACTGAAGCTTTCTTT. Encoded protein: CASSLEGGGLTEAFF.

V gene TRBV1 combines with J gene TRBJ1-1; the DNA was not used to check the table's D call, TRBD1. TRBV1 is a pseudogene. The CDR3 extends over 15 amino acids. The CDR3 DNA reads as TGCACCAGTGACAGGGGGCATGTTGGTGGTGCTGAAGCTTTCTTT. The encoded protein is CTSDRGHVGGAEAFF.

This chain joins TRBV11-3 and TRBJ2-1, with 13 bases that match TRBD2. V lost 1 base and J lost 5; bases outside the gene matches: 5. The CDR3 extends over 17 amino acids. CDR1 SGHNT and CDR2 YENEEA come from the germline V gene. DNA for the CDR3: TGTGCCAGCAGCTTAGGCACCACTAGCGGGGGGGACAATGAGCAGTTCTTC. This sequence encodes CASSLGTTSGGDNEQFF.

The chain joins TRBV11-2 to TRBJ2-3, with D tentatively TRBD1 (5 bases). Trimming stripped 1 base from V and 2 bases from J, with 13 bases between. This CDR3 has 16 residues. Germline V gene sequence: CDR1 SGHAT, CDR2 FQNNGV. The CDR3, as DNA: TGTGCCAGCAGCTTAGGGGCGGCAGGGTCCACAGATACGCAGTATTTT. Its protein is CASSLGAAGSTDTQYF.

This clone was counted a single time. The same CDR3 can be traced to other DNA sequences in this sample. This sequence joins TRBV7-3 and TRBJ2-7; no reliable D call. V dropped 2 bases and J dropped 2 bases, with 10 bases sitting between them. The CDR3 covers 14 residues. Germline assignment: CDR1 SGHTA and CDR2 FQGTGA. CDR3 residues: CASSLARHTYEQYF. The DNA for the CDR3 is TGTGCCAGCAGCTTAGCCAGGCACACCTACGAGCAGTACTTC.

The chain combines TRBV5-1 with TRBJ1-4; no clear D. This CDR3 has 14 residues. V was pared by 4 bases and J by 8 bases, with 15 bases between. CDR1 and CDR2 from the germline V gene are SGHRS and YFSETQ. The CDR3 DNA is TGCGCCAGCAGCCTGGGCGGACGAGGGGAAAAACTGTTTTTT. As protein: CASSLGGRGEKLFF.